This paragraph covers one T cell receptor beta chain sequence. What it recognizes is unknown. The sample is drawn from a study of T-cell memory formation after mild COVID-19. Study-wide background: TCR clusters were mostly donor specific.

V was shortened by 6 bases and J by 4 bases, with 13 bases between the two germline ends. The CDR3 totals 14 residues. Overall study results and limits: Later expanders leaned CD4+, whereas day 15 to 85 contracting clones were balanced CD4/CD8.

TCRdb itself ran the 5' RACE reads through MiXCR, one entry per CDR3 protein. The table has 400,000 or so distinct CDR3 sequences, roughly 20% seen once. The sequencing sample was made of PBMCs or a T cell subset sorted from them (not recorded which). The genes are TRBV12-3 or TRBV12-4 and TRBJ1-3; tentative D call: TRBD1 (5 bases). This clonotype was sampled from an adult woman who had mild COVID-19 (a few samples of this study predate the infection). Cell type and time point are not known. The chain's CDR3 is CASRPSGVGNTIYF. The DNA of the CDR3 is TGTGCCAGCAGACCCTCGGGGGTAGGAAACACCATATATTTT.